Below, 30 T cell receptor beta chains from the same sample are listed, as sequenced in a study of cytomegalovirus exposure and HLA in healthy donors. Both 60 Vbeta primers and 13 Jbeta primers went into the PCR. Measured with immunoSEQ multiplex PCR; TCRdb has only the in-frame clones, and not every one. Of under 200,000 clones listed, about 80% were seen once; the top ten hold more than 12%. Source material: PBMCs. Every receptor here comes from a man aged 50 to 60 in good health and CMV-seropositive.

The rearrangement uses TRBV28 and TRBJ2-1; D not resolved. Germline assignment: CDR1 MDHEN and CDR2 SYDVKM. The CDR3 has 14 amino acids. V gave up 3 bases and J gave up 4 bases, with 10 bases separating them. The CDR3 sequence: CASSLRPLYNEQFF. DNA for the CDR3: TGTGCCAGCAGTTTGCGCCCCCTATACAATGAGCAGTTCTTC.

The rearrangement joins TRBV2 to TRBJ1-6; a possible D gene is TRBD1 (5 bases). Germline V gene sequence: CDR1 SNHLY, CDR2 FYNNEI. This CDR3 has 14 amino acids. Trimming shortened V by 6 bases and J by 2 bases, and 8 bases separated the two germline ends. The CDR3 here is CASRGVTYNSPLHF. The CDR3 region has the DNA TGTGCCAGCAGAGGGGTTACCTATAATTCACCCCTCCACTTT. Variable domain in full (rest from reference TRBV2 and TRBJ1-6): EPEVTQTPSHQVTQMGQEVILRCVPISNHLYFYWYRQILGQKVEFLVSFYNNEISEKSEIFDDQFSVERPDGSNFTLKIRSTKLEDSAMYFCASRGVTYNSPLHFGNGTRLTVT.

V and J are TRBV6-1 and TRBJ1-5; TRBD1 agrees at 7 bases. CDR1 and CDR2 (germline): MNHNS, SASEGT. CDR3 size: 15 residues. V lost 5 bases and J lost 2; bases outside the gene matches: 6. The CDR3 DNA sequence: TGTGCCAGCAGTTCACAGGGGTGGGGCAATCAGCCCCAGCATTTT. Its protein is CASSSQGWGNQPQHF.

This clone occurred a few times. The chain uses TRBV5-4 and TRBJ1-3; the D is unclear. The CDR3 is 11 amino acids. With 7 bases removed from V and 4 bases from J, the gap between germline ends came to 6 bases. CDR1 SGHNT and CDR2 YYREEE come from the germline V gene (reference sequence). The CDR3 DNA reads as TGTGCCAGCGGGCTCGGAAACACCATATATTTT. It yields the protein CASGLGNTIYF. Together with reference TRBV5-4 and TRBJ1-3, the CDR3 gives the full variable domain: ETGVTQSPTHLIKTRGQQVTLRCSSQSGHNTVSWYQQALGQGPQFIFQYYREEENGRGNFPPRFSGLQFPNYSSELNVNALELDDSALYLCASGLGNTIYFGEGSWLTVV.

This sequence joins TRBV6-6 and TRBJ2-7, with a weak D call TRBD1 (7 bases). CDR1 MNHNY and CDR2 SVGAGI come from the germline V gene (reference sequence). The length of the CDR3 is 14 residues. Trimming took off 0 bases at V and 8 bases at J, with 14 bases between the two ends. CDR3 sequence (DNA): TGTGCCAGCAGTTACTCGACGGGGGACAGACAGCAGTACTTC. Its protein is CASSYSTGDRQQYF.

The rearrangement uses TRBV23-1 and TRBJ1-1; D call uncertain. TRBV23-1 is an ORF, with its function uncertain. The CDR3 contains 15 residues. Trimming shortened V by 2 bases and J by 3 bases, and 13 bases separated the two germline ends. The CDR3 region has the DNA TGCGCCAGCAGTCAAATAGCAATACCCCACACTGAAGCTTTCTTT. Translation: CASSQIAIPHTEAFF.

The CDR3 loop is CASSKRQGVSGELFF. The DNA for the CDR3 is TGTGCCAGCAGTAAACGACAGGGGGTCTCCGGGGAGCTGTTTTTT. The V and J genes are TRBV6-6 and TRBJ2-2; 9 bases fit TRBD1. CDR3 length: 15 amino acids. Germline V gene lookup returns CDR1 MNHNY and CDR2 SVGAGI (reference sequence). After removal of 5 bases from V and 6 bases from J, the junction contained 7 bases not matched to a gene.

The V gene is TRBV10-3, the J gene TRBJ2-1, with D possibly matching TRBD2 (5 bases). This CDR3 comprises 13 residues. V shed 4 bases and J shed 8 bases, with 12 bases lying between them. Germline V gene sequence: CDR1 ENHRY, CDR2 SYGVKD. DNA for the CDR3: TGTGCCATCAGTGTAGTGGACTTTGATGAGCAGTTCTTC. Its translation is CAISVVDFDEQFF.

This chain links TRBV10-3 with TRBJ1-5; D is ambiguous. The CDR3 is made up of 14 amino acids. Germline lookup yields CDR1 ENHRY and CDR2 SYGVKD. Deletions cut 3 bases from V and 4 bases from J, with 10 bases between. CDR3 sequence (DNA): TGTGCCATCAGTGAACCGGGCGGGAATCAGCCCCAGCATTTT. This encodes CAISEPGGNQPQHF.

The V call is TRBV19, the J call TRBJ1-1; TRBD1 matches 9 bases. This CDR3 contains 15 residues. From germline, CDR1 is LNHDA and CDR2 SQIVND (reference sequence). J gave up 1 base and V 5 bases, and 5 bases lay outside the gene matches. CDR3 protein: CASSPKTGGNTEAFF. CDR3 bases: TGTGCCAGTAGTCCCAAGACAGGGGGGAACACTGAAGCTTTCTTT.

J is TRBJ1-6 and V is TRBV6-5; no clear D. The CDR3 has 13 residues. Trimming removed 6 bases from V and 5 bases from J, with 8 bases in between. Germline V lookup: CDR1 MNHEY, CDR2 SVGAGI. The CDR3 region has the DNA TGTGCCAGCAGCCGAGTGGATAATTCACCCCTCCACTTT. Amino acids: CASSRVDNSPLHF.

J is TRBJ2-3 and V is TRBV6-1; D is perhaps TRBD2 (5 bases). Germline V gene lookup returns CDR1 MNHNS and CDR2 SASEGT. The CDR3 is 16 residues long. V was trimmed by 3 bases and J by 4 bases, leaving 17 bases between them. The CDR3 protein is CASSEHPSRGADTQYF. Here the CDR3 DNA reads TGTGCCAGCAGTGAGCACCCTAGCCGGGGTGCAGATACGCAGTATTTT.

In DNA form, the CDR3 reads TGTGCCAGCAGGAAGGGACTATTGAGTCATGAGCAGTTCTTC. This gives the protein CASRKGLLSHEQFF. This sequence joins TRBV6-4 and TRBJ2-1; 7 bases are a match to TRBD2. The CDR3 has 14 residues. V lost 6 bases and J lost 8; bases outside the gene matches: 10. In germline, CDR1 is MRHNA, CDR2 SNTAGT.

Note on this clone: The junction shows a germline mismatch at one end, possibly a read error. The CDR3 sequence: CASSKASTYGYTF. The DNA of the CDR3 is TGTGCCAGCAGTAAAGCTAGTACCTATGGCTACACCTTC. The chain carries TRBV2 and TRBJ1-2; unclear D gene. CDR1 is SNHLY and CDR2 is FYNNEI in the germline V gene. The CDR3 extends over 13 amino acids. The whole variable domain, filled in from reference TRBV2 and TRBJ1-2, reads EPEVTQTPSHQVTQMGQEVILRCVPISNHLYFYWYRQILGQKVEFLVSFYNNEISEKSEIFDDQFSVERPDGSNFTLKIRSTKLEDSAMYFCASSKASTYGYTFGSGTRLTVV.

This clone was counted between two and nine times. The V and J genes are TRBV19 and TRBJ1-1, with 8 bases aligning to TRBD1. Trimming at V came to 10 bases and at J to 6 bases, leaving 13 bases not matched to a gene. There are 14 residues in the CDR3. Per the germline V gene, CDR1 is LNHDA and CDR2 is SQIVND (reference sequence). CDR3: CAKPDRAIGPEAFF. CDR3 coding DNA: TGTGCCAAACCGGACAGGGCAATAGGGCCTGAAGCTTTCTTT.

The V and J genes are TRBV28 and TRBJ2-1, with 13 nucleotides matching TRBD2. The CDR3 extends over 18 amino acids. Germline loops: CDR1 MDHEN, CDR2 SYDVKM. V lost 7 bases and J lost 2; bases outside the gene matches: 11. The CDR3 DNA reads TGTGCCAGCACCGATAGAGGCGGGACTAGCGGGGCCTACAATGAGCAGTTCTTC. It translates to CASTDRGGTSGAYNEQFF.

This chain links TRBV28 with TRBJ1-5; D not resolved. Trimming removed 6 bases from V and 3 bases from J, with 12 bases in between. The CDR3 contains 14 residues. Germline CDR1 is MDHEN and CDR2 is SYDVKM. Here the CDR3 reads CASSSTETNQPQHF. The CDR3 DNA follows: TGTGCCAGCAGCTCTACAGAGACCAATCAGCCCCAGCATTTT.

The gene calls are TRBV2 and TRBJ2-3; TRBD1 might be the D (5 bases). Germline V gene data show CDR1 as SNHLY and CDR2 as FYNNEI. This CDR3 spans 14 amino acids. Trimming pared 5 bases from V and 4 bases from J, leaving 13 bases between. The CDR3 bases are TGTGCCAGCAGTCAGGGAACGTTGCCAGATACGCAGTATTTT. Translated, it gives CASSQGTLPDTQYF.

Only a few counts were recorded for this clone. The chain uses TRBV28 and TRBJ2-5, with 8 bases matching TRBD2. V lost 3 bases, J lost 2 bases, and 11 bases stayed unmatched. Looked up from germline, CDR1 is MDHEN and CDR2 is SYDVKM. This CDR3 region has 17 residues. DNA for the CDR3: TGTGCCAGCAGTTTGGGTTTAGCGGGGACCCGTCAAGAGACCCAGTACTTC. It specifies CASSLGLAGTRQETQYF.

The chain has TRBV7-2 and TRBJ2-7, with TRBD1 identical over 10 bases. With 3 bases clipped from V and 5 bases from J, the junction kept 4 bases outside the gene matches. The germline CDR1 and CDR2 sequences are SGHTA and FQGNSA. The length of the CDR3 is 14 residues. CDR3 loop: CASSFDRGRNEQYF. CDR3 DNA sequence: TGTGCCAGCAGCTTCGACAGGGGGCGCAACGAGCAGTACTTC.

In DNA, the CDR3 is TGTGCCAGCCATCACAGGGCCAACTACGAGCAGTACTTC. Its protein product is CASHHRANYEQYF. The chain couples TRBV6-1 to TRBJ2-7; D might be TRBD1 (6 bases). V dropped 8 bases and J dropped 3 bases, with 14 bases sitting between them. Germline V gene data show CDR1 as MNHNS and CDR2 as SASEGT. CDR3 size: 13 residues.

This clone was picked up a small number of times. The rearrangement links TRBV2 to TRBJ1-5; D gene ambiguous. V lost 8 bases and J 2 bases, leaving 13 bases between the germline ends. The CDR3 is 14 residues long. Per the germline V gene, CDR1 is SNHLY and CDR2 is FYNNEI. The chain's CDR3 is CASSLASGNQPQHF. The CDR3 DNA reads as TGTGCCAGCTCCTTAGCGAGCGGCAATCAGCCCCAGCATTTT.

This clone appeared once. The chain recombines TRBV6-5 with TRBJ1-4; tentatively, D is TRBD1 (5 bases). This CDR3 spans 16 amino acids. The germline V gene has CDR1 MNHEY and CDR2 SVGAGI. The V and J ends lost 1 base and 2 bases respectively, with 11 bases between them. DNA of the CDR3: TGTGCCAGCAGTTACTTACCGGGACTGACTAATGAAAAACTGTTTTTT. Its protein product is CASSYLPGLTNEKLFF.

V usage is TRBV5-1 and J usage is TRBJ2-1; 15 positions agree with TRBD2. V lost 4 bases, J lost 5 bases, and 7 bases stayed unmatched. The V gene's germline CDR1 is SGHRS and CDR2 YFSETQ. The CDR3 consists of 17 residues. CDR3 nucleotides: TGCGCCAGCAGCGCTGGGACTAGCGGGGGGCAAAACAATGAGCAGTTCTTC. Protein product: CASSAGTSGGQNNEQFF.

The rearrangement joins TRBV7-9 to TRBJ1-4; D is unclear. V lost 1 base and J 5 bases, leaving 11 bases between the germline ends. Germline loops: CDR1 SEHNR, CDR2 FQNEAQ (reference sequence). The CDR3 sequence is 15 residues long. The CDR3 sequence: CASSLVSGLNEKLFF. The CDR3 DNA reads as TGTGCCAGCAGCTTAGTCTCCGGACTCAATGAAAAACTGTTTTTT.

J is TRBJ2-7 and V is TRBV28; TRBD2 matches 8 bases. This CDR3 is built from 16 residues. The trim removed 3 bases at V and 3 bases at J, leaving 10 bases unmatched. CDR1 is MDHEN and CDR2 is SYDVKM in the germline V gene. The CDR3 DNA reads as TGTGCCAGCAGTTTCGCGCAGCGGGGGAGGTACTACGAGCAGTACTTC. Its protein product is CASSFAQRGRYYEQYF.

The CDR3 reads CASSLGGWPQKLFF. CDR3 DNA sequence: TGTGCCAGCAGTTTAGGAGGGTGGCCCCAAAAACTGTTTTTT. This chain links TRBV27 with TRBJ1-4; no definite D call. V lost 2 bases to trimming and J lost 9 bases, with 13 bases between them. In germline, CDR1 is MNHEY, CDR2 SMNVEV (reference sequence). The CDR3 loop spans 14 amino acids.

This clone was detected only once. V gene TRBV6-1 combines with J gene TRBJ2-5; tentatively, D is TRBD2 (6 bases). This CDR3 is 12 amino acids long. Trimming shortened V by 6 bases and J by 5 bases, and 10 bases separated the two germline ends. Germline lookup yields CDR1 MNHNS and CDR2 SASEGT. The CDR3 is CASSLAGETQYF. CDR3 sequence (DNA): TGTGCCAGCAGCTTGGCGGGGGAGACCCAGTACTTC.

V and J are TRBV5-6 and TRBJ1-4; D unclear. V lost 5 bases and J lost 7, with 18 bases in between. In germline, CDR1 is SGHDT, CDR2 YYEEEE. This CDR3 is built from 15 residues. The CDR3 DNA is TGTGCCAGCAGACCCGGGAGGCGGCCGGGTGAAAAACTGTTTTTT. Its translation is CASRPGRRPGEKLFF.

A few counts support this clone. This sequence joins TRBV6-1 and TRBJ2-1, with D hard to call. The CDR3 extends over 12 amino acids. The V gene lost 3 bases and the J gene lost 12 bases, with 12 bases spanning the gap. CDR1 and CDR2 (germline): MNHNS, SASEGT. CDR3 region: CASSDLARSQFF. CDR3 DNA sequence: TGTGCCAGCAGTGATCTGGCACGCTCGCAGTTCTTC.